Sequencing of this TCR beta chain was carried out in a study of memory CD4+ T cells and cytomegalovirus serostatus. Trimming cost V 7 bases and J 9 bases, with 16 bases left between them. The germline gives CDR1 SQVTM, CDR2 ANQGSEA. This CDR3 spans 13 amino acids. Single viable CD3+CD4+CD8-CD45RO+ cells were sorted as the memory CD4+ T cells. Method: immunoSEQ multiplex PCR; TCRdb's copy keeps in-frame clones and lacks some. The sample has some 95,000 clones, about 80% seen once. The V call is TRBV29-1, the J call TRBJ1-6, with a tentative D call TRBD1 (6 bases). The sequence derives from an adult in good health and CMV-seropositive. Sequencing input: memory CD4+ T cells from blood. CDR3 DNA sequence: TGCAGCGCGTCGACAGGACCTGCTTCACCCCTCCACTTT. Translated, it gives CSASTGPASPLHF.